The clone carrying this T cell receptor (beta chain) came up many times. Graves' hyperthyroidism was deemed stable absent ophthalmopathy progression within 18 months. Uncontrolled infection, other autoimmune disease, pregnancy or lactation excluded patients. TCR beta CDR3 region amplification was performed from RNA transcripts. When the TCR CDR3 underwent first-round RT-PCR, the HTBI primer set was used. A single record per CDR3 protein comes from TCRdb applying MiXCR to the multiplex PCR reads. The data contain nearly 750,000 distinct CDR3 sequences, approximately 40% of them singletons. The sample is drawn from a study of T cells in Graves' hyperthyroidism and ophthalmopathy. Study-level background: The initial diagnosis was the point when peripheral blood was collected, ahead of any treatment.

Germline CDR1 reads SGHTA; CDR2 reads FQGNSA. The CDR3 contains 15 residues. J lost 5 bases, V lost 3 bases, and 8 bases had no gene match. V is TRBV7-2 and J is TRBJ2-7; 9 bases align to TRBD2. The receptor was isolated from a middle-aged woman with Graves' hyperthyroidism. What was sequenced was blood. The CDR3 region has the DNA TGTGCCAGCAGCTTCGGGGCTAGCGGGAAGAACGAGCAGTACTTC. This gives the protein CASSFGASGKNEQYF.